This T cell receptor (beta chain) was retrieved from a study of identical twins. Study conclusions and caveats: Insertions were reduced in abundant cord blood beta clonotypes but not in memory repertoires. Potential partial confounding of zero-insertion analyses by invariant MAIT and iNKT cells was noted.

The authors used template switching to add a universal primer site and gave cDNA unique molecular identifiers. TCRdb itself ran the 5' RACE reads through MiXCR, one entry per CDR3 protein. This table holds about 500,000 distinct CDR3 sequences, roughly an eighth found once. At least ten counts were recorded for this clonotype. Its antigen is currently unknown. Each donor was a healthy Caucasian. CDR1 and CDR2 from the germline V gene are SGHRS and YFSETQ. The V end lost 0 bases, the J end lost 2 bases, and 12 bases lay between the germline ends. CDR3 length equals 15 residues. The same sample was also studied in work on yellow fever vaccine responses in identical twins.

V and J are TRBV5-1 and TRBJ2-7; perhaps D is TRBD1 or TRBD2 (5 bases each). The TCR was taken from a woman between 18 and 30 years old in good health. Sequencing input: CD4+ T cells sorted from blood. The CDR3 region is CASSLGGTPTYEQYF. For the CDR3, the DNA is TGCGCCAGCAGCTTGGGAGGGACGCCAACCTACGAGCAGTACTTC.